This entry is about one T cell receptor beta chain. The data derive from a study of cytomegalovirus exposure and HLA in healthy donors. The PCR contained 60 Vbeta and 13 Jbeta primers. The assay was immunoSEQ multiplex PCR, and TCRdb's table has in-frame clones only and misses some. The sample lists some 110,000 clones, over 70% occurring once. The V gene's germline CDR1 is MNHNS and CDR2 SASEGT. Germline trimming cut 4 bases from V and 6 bases from J; bases unmatched to any gene: 4. The CDR3 length is 15 residues. The rearrangement joins TRBV6-1 to TRBJ2-1, with 12 bases identical to TRBD1. Source material: PBMCs. The clonotype originates from a male donor in good health and CMV-seronegative. This chain's CDR3 is CASSGPGQGANEQFF. The CDR3 DNA reads as TGTGCCAGCAGTGGGCCGGGACAGGGGGCCAATGAGCAGTTCTTC.